What follows are 16 T cell receptor beta chains derived from one specimen sequenced in a study of somatic mutations in cytotoxic T cells in rheumatoid arthritis. Profiled with immunoSEQ multiplex PCR; TCRdb holds only in-frame clones, not every one. In the table there are 11,000 or so clones, over 65% of which are singletons. Sequenced sample: CD8+ T cells sorted from blood. The receptors were sampled from a man in his 60s in good health.

J is TRBJ2-7 and V is TRBV11-2, with 7 bases aligning to TRBD2. CDR3 length: 16 residues. Trimming removed 6 bases from V and 4 bases from J; junction bases left unmatched: 15. Germline V lookup: CDR1 SGHAT, CDR2 FQNNGV. CDR3 nucleotide sequence: TGTGCCAGCAGGAGAGAAGCGGGGCCCGGCCCTTACGAGCAGTACTTC. It translates to CASRREAGPGPYEQYF.

The rearrangement uses TRBV11-1 and TRBJ2-1, with D tentatively TRBD2 (7 bases). The CDR3 extends over 15 amino acids. The germline V gene encodes CDR1 SGHAT and CDR2 FQDESV (reference sequence). The ends were cut back, 5 bases at V and 7 bases at J, with 18 bases in the middle. The CDR3 bases are TGTGCCAGCAGCCTTACGGGGGGCGCTGGGAATGAGCAGTTCTTC. It codes for CASSLTGGAGNEQFF.

This clone has a single count. The CDR3, as DNA: TGTGCCAGCAGTTCTCGGACTGGAGGCCCAGGAAACACCATATATTTT. It translates to CASSSRTGGPGNTIYF. The chain couples TRBV7-6 to TRBJ1-3; D ambiguous. V lost 6 bases and J 4 bases, leaving 19 bases between the germline ends. Germline lookup yields CDR1 SGHVS and CDR2 FNYEAQ. The CDR3 totals 16 residues.

The chain joins TRBV27 to TRBJ2-1; D call uncertain. CDR3 length equals 15 residues. Trimming took off 3 bases at V and 0 bases at J, with 9 bases between the two ends. Germline CDR1 and CDR2: MNHEY and SMNVEV (reference sequence). In DNA form, the CDR3 reads TGTGCCAGCAGTTTCACCCTGAGCTCCTACAATGAGCAGTTCTTC. Its translation: CASSFTLSSYNEQFF.

This clone has a single count. This chain joins TRBV29-1 and TRBJ2-5; TRBD2 aligns across 7 bases. The CDR3 covers 13 residues. Germline assignment: CDR1 SQVTM and CDR2 ANQGSEA. Trimming at V came to 8 bases and at J to 5 bases, leaving 11 bases not matched to a gene. DNA for the CDR3: TGCAGCTGGCGGGAGTACATTAGTGAGACCCAGTACTTC. Translating gives CSWREYISETQYF.

The chain couples TRBV15 to TRBJ2-5; a weak D match, TRBD2 (6 bases). Germline V gene sequence: CDR1 LNHNV, CDR2 YYDKDF (reference sequence). V lost 1 base and J lost 4, with 13 bases in between. The CDR3 sequence is 15 residues long. The CDR3 sequence: CATSRGGGQAETQYF. The CDR3 DNA is TGTGCCACCAGCAGAGGAGGAGGGCAGGCAGAGACCCAGTACTTC.

V is TRBV28 and J is TRBJ2-7; 9 bases are shared with TRBD1. V was clipped by 5 bases and J by 5 bases; unmatched bases: 10. Per the germline V gene, CDR1 is MDHEN and CDR2 is SYDVKM. The CDR3 is made up of 15 amino acids. As DNA, the CDR3 is TGTGCCAGCAGTGTTCCGGGGGACAGGGACAACGAGCAGTACTTC. Its protein product is CASSVPGDRDNEQYF. The full variable domain, its missing parts supplied by reference TRBV28 and TRBJ2-7, is DVKVTQSSRYLVKRTGEKVFLECVQDMDHENMFWYRQDPGLGLRLIYFSYDVKMKEKGDIPEGYSVSREKKERFSLILESASTNQTSMYLCASSVPGDRDNEQYFGPGTRLTVT.

This clone has only one observation. V gene TRBV4-3 combines with J gene TRBJ2-3; no reliable D call. Germline V gene sequence: CDR1 LGHNA, CDR2 YSLEER. The V and J ends lost 8 bases and 0 bases respectively, with 9 bases between them. The CDR3 sequence is 13 residues long. The CDR3 nucleotides read TGCGCCAGCGCTCCGGAGAGCACAGATACGCAGTATTTT. It is translated as CASAPESTDTQYF.

This chain uses TRBV19 with TRBJ1-5; weak D call: TRBD1 (6 bases). V was clipped by 6 bases and J by 7 bases, with 16 bases between them. The CDR3 is 14 amino acids. Looked up from germline, CDR1 is LNHDA and CDR2 is SQIVND (reference sequence). CDR3 protein: CASRVRGARQPQHF. CDR3 in DNA: TGTGCCAGTAGGGTCCGGGGGGCTAGACAGCCCCAGCATTTT.

The chain employs TRBV28 and TRBJ2-7, with D perhaps TRBD1 or TRBD2 (5 bases each). The length of the CDR3 is 16 residues. CDR1 and CDR2 from the germline V gene are MDHEN and SYDVKM. V was cut by 5 bases and J by 2 bases, with 19 bases left in between. CDR3: CASSPTGTVDTYEQYF. The CDR3 DNA reads TGTGCCAGCAGTCCTACCGGGACGGTGGACACCTACGAGCAGTACTTC. The complete variable domain, with remaining parts taken from reference TRBV28 and TRBJ2-7, reads DVKVTQSSRYLVKRTGEKVFLECVQDMDHENMFWYRQDPGLGLRLIYFSYDVKMKEKGDIPEGYSVSREKKERFSLILESASTNQTSMYLCASSPTGTVDTYEQYFGPGTRLTVT.

The V call is TRBV5-7, the J call TRBJ1-1; 11 positions agree with TRBD1. TRBV5-7 is an ORF, with its function uncertain. This CDR3 region has 14 residues. V trimming: 1 base; J trimming: 6 bases; junction bases outside the gene matches: 2. The CDR3 DNA follows: TGTGCCAGCAGCTTGATGGGACAGGGGGCTGAAGCTTTCTTT. It is translated as CASSLMGQGAEAFF.

The chain joins TRBV6-1 to TRBJ2-1, with TRBD2 matching 12 bases. The germline V gene has CDR1 MNHNS and CDR2 SASEGT. The CDR3 is 15 residues long. Losses at the gene ends were 6 bases for V and 6 bases for J; bases not matched to a gene: 6. Here the CDR3 DNA reads TGTGCCAGCAGAGCGACTAGCGGGAGAACCAATGAGCAGTTCTTC. Translation: CASRATSGRTNEQFF.

The CDR3 nucleotides are TGTGCCAGCAGCTTAGTGGGGAGCGCAGATACGCAGTATTTT. It is translated as CASSLVGSADTQYF. The chain carries TRBV11-3 and TRBJ2-3, with D possibly TRBD2 on 5 matching bases. V was pared by 1 base and J by 4 bases, with 9 bases between. CDR3 length: 14 amino acids. Germline assignment: CDR1 SGHNT and CDR2 YENEEA.

The chain couples TRBV11-3 to TRBJ2-2, with 7 nucleotides matching TRBD1. The trim removed 1 base at V and 4 bases at J, leaving 3 bases unmatched. The germline CDR1 and CDR2 sequences are SGHNT and YENEEA. This CDR3 spans 15 amino acids. CDR3 region: CASSLARGSTGELFF. The CDR3 DNA is TGTGCCAGCAGCTTAGCCAGGGGGAGCACCGGGGAGCTGTTTTTT.

V and J are TRBV10-3 and TRBJ1-3; the D is unclear. The CDR3 runs to 11 residues. CDR1 ENHRY and CDR2 SYGVKD come from the germline V gene. Trimming left V 7 bases short and J 0 bases short, with 1 base between. CDR3 in amino acids: CAINSGNTIYF. DNA of the CDR3: TGTGCCATCAACTCTGGAAACACCATATATTTT.

In this sample, this clone turned up once. The rearrangement joins TRBV15 to TRBJ1-5; D not certain. The CDR3 has 15 amino acids. V was shortened by 0 bases and J by 5 bases, with 11 bases between the two germline ends. Germline V gene sequence: CDR1 LNHNV, CDR2 YYDKDF (reference sequence). CDR3 residues: CATSRDNEYHQPQHF. CDR3 coding DNA: TGTGCCACCAGCAGAGATAATGAGTACCATCAGCCCCAGCATTTT.